What follows describes a single TCR beta chain. The CDR3 regions of TCR beta were amplified from RNA transcripts. The HTBI primer set drove a first-round RT-PCR of the TCR CDR3. Each CDR3 protein gets one entry after TCRdb re-called the multiplex PCR reads with MiXCR. The data show more than 550,000 distinct CDR3 sequences, roughly a sixth seen once. The data stem from a study of T cells in Graves' hyperthyroidism and ophthalmopathy. The ends were cut back, 4 bases at V and 3 bases at J, with 13 bases in the middle. The CDR3 sequence is 14 residues long. Germline lookup yields CDR1 SGHNT and CDR2 YYREEE (reference sequence). Exclusion of a patient resulted from uncontrolled infection, other autoimmune disease, pregnancy or lactation. Diagnoses rested on clinical symptoms, serum thyroxine and TRAb, thyroid ultrasound and orbital computed tomography. The blood sample predates any ophthalmopathy symptoms, coming from first hyperthyroidism diagnosis.

The sequenced sample was blood. The source is a woman in her forties or fifties with Graves' hyperthyroidism that later progressed to Graves' ophthalmopathy. V gene TRBV5-4 combines with J gene TRBJ1-1; maybe TRBD1 (6 bases). CDR3 region: CASSHRPGDTEAFF. The CDR3, as DNA: TGTGCCAGCAGCCACAGGCCAGGGGACACTGAAGCTTTCTTT.